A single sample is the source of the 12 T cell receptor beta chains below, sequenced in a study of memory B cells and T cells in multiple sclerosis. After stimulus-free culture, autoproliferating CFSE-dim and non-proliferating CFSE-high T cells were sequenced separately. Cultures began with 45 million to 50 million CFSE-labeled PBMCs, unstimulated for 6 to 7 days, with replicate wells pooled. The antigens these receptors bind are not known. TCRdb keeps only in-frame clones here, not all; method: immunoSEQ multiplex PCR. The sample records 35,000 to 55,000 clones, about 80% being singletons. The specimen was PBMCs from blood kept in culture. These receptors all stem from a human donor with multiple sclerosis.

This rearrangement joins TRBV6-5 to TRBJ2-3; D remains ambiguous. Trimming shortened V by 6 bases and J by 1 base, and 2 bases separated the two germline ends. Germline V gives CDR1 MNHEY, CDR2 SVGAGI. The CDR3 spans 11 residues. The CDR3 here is CASRRTDTQYF. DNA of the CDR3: TGTGCCAGCAGGCGCACAGATACGCAGTATTTT.

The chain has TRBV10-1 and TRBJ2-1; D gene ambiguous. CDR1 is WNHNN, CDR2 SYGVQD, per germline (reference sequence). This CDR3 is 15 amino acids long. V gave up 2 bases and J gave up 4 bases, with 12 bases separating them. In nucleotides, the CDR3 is TGCGCCAGCAGTGAGAAGGGAAAAAAGTACAATGAGCAGTTCTTC. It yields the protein CASSEKGKKYNEQFF.

CDR3 sequence reads: CASSLASRDSGNTIYF. The CDR3 DNA reads as TGTGCCAGCAGCTTAGCCAGCAGAGACTCTGGAAACACCATATATTTT. This sequence joins TRBV11-2 and TRBJ1-3; D remains ambiguous. V was pared by 1 base and J by 0 bases, with 10 bases between. In germline, CDR1 is SGHAT, CDR2 FQNNGV. The CDR3 runs to 16 residues.

The CDR3 nucleotides are TGTGCCAGCCTAGGACAGGGGATTGGCTACACCTTC. This codes for CASLGQGIGYTF. This rearrangement joins TRBV19 to TRBJ1-2; 9 nucleotides align to TRBD1. Trimming cost V 9 bases and J 7 bases; bases outside gene matches: 6. There are 12 residues in the CDR3. Germline CDR1 and CDR2: LNHDA and SQIVND (reference sequence). The complete variable domain, with remaining parts taken from reference TRBV19 and TRBJ1-2, reads DGGITQSPKYLFRKEGQNVTLSCEQNLNHDAMYWYRQDPGQGLRLIYYSQIVNDFQKGDIAEGYSVSREKKESFPLTVTSAQKNPTAFYLCASLGQGIGYTFGSGTRLTVV.

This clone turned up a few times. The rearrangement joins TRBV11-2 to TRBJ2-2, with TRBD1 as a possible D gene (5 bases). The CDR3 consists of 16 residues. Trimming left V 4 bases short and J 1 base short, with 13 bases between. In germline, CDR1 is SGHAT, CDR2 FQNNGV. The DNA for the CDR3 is TGTGCCAGCAGCTCATTCCCCAGGGTGAACACCGGGGAGCTGTTTTTT. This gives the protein CASSSFPRVNTGELFF.

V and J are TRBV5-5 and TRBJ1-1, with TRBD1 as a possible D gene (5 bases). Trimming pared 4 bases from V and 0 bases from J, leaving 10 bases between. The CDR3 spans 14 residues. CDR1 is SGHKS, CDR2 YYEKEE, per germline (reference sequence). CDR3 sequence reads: CASSRQLMNTEAFF. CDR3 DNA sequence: TGTGCCAGCAGCCGACAGCTCATGAACACTGAAGCTTTCTTT. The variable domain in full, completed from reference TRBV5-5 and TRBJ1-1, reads DAGVTQSPTHLIKTRGQQVTLRCSPISGHKSVSWYQQVLGQGPQFIFQYYEKEERGRGNFPDRFSARQFPNYSSELNVNALLLGDSALYLCASSRQLMNTEAFFGQGTRLTVV.

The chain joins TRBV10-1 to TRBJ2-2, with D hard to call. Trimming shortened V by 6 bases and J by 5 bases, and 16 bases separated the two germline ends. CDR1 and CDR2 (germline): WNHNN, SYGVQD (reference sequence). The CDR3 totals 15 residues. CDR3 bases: TGCGCCAGCAGCCCGACGGGTCTACTAACCGGGGAGCTGTTTTTT. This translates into CASSPTGLLTGELFF.

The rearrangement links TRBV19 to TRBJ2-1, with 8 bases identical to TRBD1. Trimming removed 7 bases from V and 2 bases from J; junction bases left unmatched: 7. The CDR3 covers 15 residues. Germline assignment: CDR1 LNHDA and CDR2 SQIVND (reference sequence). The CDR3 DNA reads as TGTGCCAGTACTACTGGACAGGGAGCCTACAATGAGCAGTTCTTC. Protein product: CASTTGQGAYNEQFF.

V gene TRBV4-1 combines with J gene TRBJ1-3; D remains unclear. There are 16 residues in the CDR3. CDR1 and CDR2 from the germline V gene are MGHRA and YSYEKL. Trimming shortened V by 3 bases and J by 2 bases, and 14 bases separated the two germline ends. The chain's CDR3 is CASSQELRQTGNTIYF. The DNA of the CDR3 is TGCGCCAGCAGCCAGGAATTGCGGCAGACTGGAAACACCATATATTTT.

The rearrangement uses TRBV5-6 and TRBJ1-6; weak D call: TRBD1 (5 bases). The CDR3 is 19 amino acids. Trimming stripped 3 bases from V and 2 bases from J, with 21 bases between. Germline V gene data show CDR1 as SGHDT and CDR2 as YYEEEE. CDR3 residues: CASSSITGTEAAYNSPLHF. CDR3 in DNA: TGTGCCAGCAGCTCAATAACCGGGACGGAGGCTGCCTATAATTCACCCCTCCACTTT.

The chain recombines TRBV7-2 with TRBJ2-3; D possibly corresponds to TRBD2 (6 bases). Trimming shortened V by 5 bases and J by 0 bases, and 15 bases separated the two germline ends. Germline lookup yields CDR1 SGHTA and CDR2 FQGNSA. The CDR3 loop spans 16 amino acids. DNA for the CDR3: TGTGCCAGCAGCGCCGGGACTTCTACTAGCACAGATACGCAGTATTTT. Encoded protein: CASSAGTSTSTDTQYF. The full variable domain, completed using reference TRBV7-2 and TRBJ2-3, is GAGVSQSPSNKVTEKGKDVELRCDPISGHTALYWYRQSLGQGLEFLIYFQGNSAPDKSGLPSDRFSAERTGGSVSTLTIQRTQQEDSAVYLCASSAGTSTSTDTQYFGPGTRLTVL.

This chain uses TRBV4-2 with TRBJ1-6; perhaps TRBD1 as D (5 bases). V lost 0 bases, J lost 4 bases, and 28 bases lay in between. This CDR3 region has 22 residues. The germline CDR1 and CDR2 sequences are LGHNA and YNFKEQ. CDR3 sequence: CASSQEVSRGGLRGFYNSPLHF. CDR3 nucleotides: TGTGCCAGCAGCCAAGAAGTTTCTAGGGGAGGGTTAAGAGGCTTTTATAATTCACCCCTCCACTTT.